This T cell receptor (beta chain) was sequenced in a study of siplizumab effects on memory and regulatory T cells. Study conclusions and caveats: Roughly 75-95% of proliferating clones (CD4+ or CD8+) could not be assigned a naive or memory phenotype.

The assay was immunoSEQ multiplex PCR, and TCRdb's table has in-frame clones only and misses some. The table shows around 87,000 clones, with about 87% occurring only once. V dropped 5 bases and J dropped 4; count of bases not matched to a gene: 3. CDR1 and CDR2 from the germline V gene are MNHEY and SVGAGI. CDR3 length: 13 residues. On this clone: The antigen is undetermined.

This chain links TRBV6-5 with TRBJ1-1; the match to TRBD1 covers 8 bases. The source is a human donor in good health. Sequencing was carried out using CD4+ T cells sorted from blood. The CDR3 region is CASSPQGATEAFF. CDR3 DNA: TGTGCCAGCAGTCCGCAGGGGGCCACTGAAGCTTTCTTT.